These 27 T cell receptor beta chains were sequenced from one sample in a study of beta chain features in type 1 diabetes. Isolated RNA was reverse transcribed in full, so expressed TCRB transcripts were sequenced. Using immunoSEQ multiplex PCR, the repertoire was profiled, and TCRdb retains in-frame clones only, with some absent. The repertoire holds around 340,000 clones, with less than 9.5% as singletons. The material sequenced was central memory CD4+ T cells from blood. These receptor sequences come from a woman aged 18-29 years in good health.

J is TRBJ2-3 and V is TRBV7-2, with 12 bases matching TRBD2. The CDR3 sequence is 14 residues long. Germline V gene lookup returns CDR1 SGHTA and CDR2 FQGNSA. The J segment lost 5 bases and the V segment lost 5 bases, leaving 2 bases of the junction unmatched. As DNA, the CDR3 is TGTGCCAGCAGCGCTAGCGGGAGGGGAGATACGCAGTATTTT. Its translation: CASSASGRGDTQYF.

This chain connects TRBV7-2 to TRBJ1-2; TRBD1 agrees at 10 bases. Germline CDR1 is SGHTA and CDR2 is FQGNSA. With 5 bases clipped from V and 8 bases from J, the junction kept 8 bases outside the gene matches. The CDR3 covers 14 residues. The CDR3 DNA follows: TGTGCCAGCAGCACCCGACAGGGGGCAGGAGGCTACACCTTC. Its protein product is CASSTRQGAGGYTF.

This clone has a count of ten or more. The chain combines TRBV5-6 with TRBJ1-1; a weak D match, TRBD1 (5 bases). Germline CDR1 and CDR2: SGHDT and YYEEEE. Deletions cut 0 bases from V and 8 bases from J, with 8 bases between. The CDR3 is 12 amino acids. The DNA of the CDR3 is TGTGCCAGCAGCTTGGCGAGGGGCGAAGCTTTCTTT. This gives the protein CASSLARGEAFF. The full variable domain, its missing parts supplied by reference TRBV5-6 and TRBJ1-1, is DAGVTQSPTHLIKTRGQQVTLRCSPKSGHDTVSWYQQALGQGPQFIFQYYEEEERQRGNFPDRFSGHQFPNYSSELNVNALLLGDSALYLCASSLARGEAFFGQGTRLTVV.

J is TRBJ2-7 and V is TRBV2; unclear D gene. From germline, CDR1 is SNHLY and CDR2 FYNNEI. This CDR3 spans 12 amino acids. Trimming cost V 3 bases and J 0 bases, with 3 bases left between them. The CDR3, as DNA: TGTGCCAGCAGTGATCACTCCTACGAGCAGTACTTC. It translates to CASSDHSYEQYF.

This clone has more than one count but fewer than ten. J is TRBJ1-2 and V is TRBV7-8, with D maybe TRBD1 (5 bases). The germline V and J ends were trimmed by 5 bases and 1 base, with 17 bases remaining between them. Looked up from germline, CDR1 is SGHVS and CDR2 is FQNEAQ. This CDR3 is 16 amino acids long. This chain's CDR3 is CASSRDARGLNYGYTF. The CDR3 DNA is TGTGCCAGCAGCCGGGACGCGCGAGGCCTTAACTATGGCTACACCTTC. The full variable domain, with the rest looked up from reference TRBV7-8 and TRBJ1-2, is GAGVSQSPRYKVAKRGQDVALRCDPISGHVSLFWYQQALGQGPEFLTYFQNEAQLDKSGLPSDRFFAERPEGSVSTLKIQRTQQEDSAVYLCASSRDARGLNYGYTFGSGTRLTVV.

The rearrangement joins TRBV6-5 to TRBJ2-2; no firm D call. The CDR3 covers 15 residues. V lost 2 bases to trimming and J lost 5 bases, with 12 bases between them. Germline assignment: CDR1 MNHEY and CDR2 SVGAGI. Here the CDR3 DNA reads TGTGCCAGCAGTTACGGCGGCAGTATGACCGGGGAGCTGTTTTTT. Translating gives CASSYGGSMTGELFF.

This clone was seen only a few times. Other DNA sequences in the sample encode the same CDR3. This chain uses TRBV7-9 with TRBJ2-7, with 11 bases matching TRBD1. J lost 3 bases, V lost 6 bases, and 7 bases had no gene match. There are 15 residues in the CDR3. CDR1 is SEHNR and CDR2 is FQNEAQ in the germline V gene (reference sequence). CDR3 coding DNA: TGTGCCAGCAGTCACTCCGGGACAGGGGGCTACGAGCAGTACTTC. Translating it yields CASSHSGTGGYEQYF.

This chain links TRBV10-3 with TRBJ1-1, with a possible D match to TRBD1 (6 bases). The germline gives CDR1 ENHRY, CDR2 SYGVKD. Trimming removed 5 bases at V and 8 bases at J, with 12 bases between. CDR3 length equals 12 residues. CDR3 residues: CAISKGDPEAFF. CDR3 nucleotide sequence: TGTGCCATCAGTAAGGGGGATCCGGAAGCTTTCTTT.

This clone has just a few counts. This sequence joins TRBV7-2 and TRBJ1-2; D is ambiguous. The CDR3 length is 13 residues. Germline V CDR1 and CDR2: SGHTA, FQGNSA. The ends were cut back, 2 bases at V and 5 bases at J, with 9 bases in the middle. This CDR3 reads CASSLLAGYGYTF. The CDR3, as DNA: TGTGCCAGCAGCTTATTGGCAGGATATGGCTACACCTTC.

This clone was counted at least ten times. The chain has TRBV4-3 and TRBJ2-3; D gene unclear. Trimming pared 0 bases from V and 6 bases from J, leaving 7 bases between. Germline loops: CDR1 LGHNA, CDR2 YSLEER. This CDR3 is 13 amino acids long. CDR3 bases: TGCGCCAGCAGCCAAGAAAGGGTGGATACGCAGTATTTT. It yields the protein CASSQERVDTQYF.

The CDR3 sequence: CASSNLHGKLNTEAFF. As DNA, the CDR3 is TGTGCCAGCAGCAACCTCCACGGGAAGCTGAACACTGAAGCTTTCTTT. The chain combines TRBV14 with TRBJ1-1; D ambiguous. The germline V gene has CDR1 SGHDN and CDR2 FVKESK. Trimming removed 5 bases from V and 0 bases from J, with 16 bases in between. The CDR3 consists of 16 residues.

The genes are TRBV4-2 and TRBJ2-3, with 7 positions matching TRBD1. The V gene's germline CDR1 is LGHNA and CDR2 YNFKEQ. V dropped 0 bases and J dropped 2; count of bases not matched to a gene: 11. The CDR3 extends over 18 amino acids. The DNA for the CDR3 is TGTGCCAGCAGCCAAGAGATTCACAGGGGCCAATCCACAGATACGCAGTATTTT. Amino acids: CASSQEIHRGQSTDTQYF.

This clone was picked up a small number of times. This chain uses TRBV2 with TRBJ2-2; 7 bases are shared with TRBD1. The germline gives CDR1 SNHLY, CDR2 FYNNEI. This CDR3 has 14 residues. V lost 6 bases, J lost 5 bases, and 6 bases stayed unmatched. The CDR3 DNA is TGTGCCAGCAGCGGACAGGTTAAGACCGGGGAGCTGTTTTTT. It codes for CASSGQVKTGELFF.

The chain uses TRBV4-2 and TRBJ2-2; 9 bases fit TRBD2. The CDR3 is made up of 17 amino acids. The junction had 6 bases not matched to a gene; V was cut back by 0 bases and J by 4 bases. Germline CDR1 and CDR2: LGHNA and YNFKEQ. The CDR3 sequence: CASSQDSLAGTTGELFF. CDR3 bases: TGTGCCAGCAGCCAAGATTCGCTAGCGGGGACCACCGGGGAGCTGTTTTTT.

This clone was recorded a few times. The V call is TRBV11-3, the J call TRBJ2-1; 14 bases align to TRBD2. This CDR3 contains 16 residues. The germline V gene encodes CDR1 SGHNT and CDR2 YENEEA. Trimming removed 5 bases from V and 9 bases from J; junction bases left unmatched: 9. The CDR3 DNA reads TGTGCCAGCAGCCGAACCGGGACTAGCGGGAGTGGTGAGCAGTTCTTC. Its translation is CASSRTGTSGSGEQFF.

This clone showed up just a few times. The rearrangement joins TRBV28 to TRBJ2-3, with D unresolved. The CDR3 runs to 14 residues. Trimming removed 2 bases from V and 7 bases from J, with 13 bases in between. The germline CDR1 and CDR2 sequences are MDHEN and SYDVKM. CDR3 loop: CASSLQDRGNTQYF. In DNA form, the CDR3 reads TGTGCCAGCAGTTTACAGGATAGAGGAAATACGCAGTATTTT.

This clone was seen only a few times. The chain employs TRBV4-3 and TRBJ2-7, with 8 bases that match TRBD2. The CDR3 is 16 amino acids. The V gene end was trimmed by 0 bases and the J gene end by 2 bases; junction bases not matched to a gene: 6. Germline V gene data show CDR1 as LGHNA and CDR2 as YSLEER. CDR3: CASSQDYSGVTYEQYF. For the CDR3, the DNA is TGCGCCAGCAGCCAAGATTATAGCGGGGTAACCTACGAGCAGTACTTC.

This clone was observed a few times. The chain carries TRBV9 and TRBJ2-2, with D perhaps matching TRBD1 (5 bases). CDR3 size: 15 residues. CDR1 and CDR2 from the germline V gene are SGDLS and YYNGEE. With 0 bases removed from V and 9 bases from J, the gap between germline ends came to 15 bases. The CDR3 bases are TGTGCCAGCAGCGTAGAACATAGGGGTCCTCGGGAGCTGTTTTTT. It encodes CASSVEHRGPRELFF.

This clone was observed a few times. The chain is built from TRBV19 and TRBJ2-1; 9 bases are shared with TRBD2. The CDR3 spans 17 residues. Germline trimming cut 1 base from V and 6 bases from J; bases unmatched to any gene: 10. Germline V CDR1 and CDR2: LNHDA, SQIVND (reference sequence). The DNA of the CDR3 is TGTGCCAGTAGTATAGGGGACGGACTAGCGCCTTTCAATGAGCAGTTCTTC. As protein: CASSIGDGLAPFNEQFF.

This clone was counted a few times. This chain joins TRBV5-5 and TRBJ2-7; D call uncertain. Trimming shortened V by 2 bases and J by 0 bases, and 6 bases separated the two germline ends. Germline CDR1 SGHKS, CDR2 YYEKEE (reference sequence). CDR3 size: 13 residues. In nucleotides, the CDR3 is TGTGCCAGCAGCTTCTACAGCTCCTACGAGCAGTACTTC. Translating gives CASSFYSSYEQYF.

This chain links TRBV4-2 with TRBJ2-1, with D possibly TRBD2 on 5 matching bases. Germline V gene lookup returns CDR1 LGHNA and CDR2 YNFKEQ. The CDR3 covers 13 residues. V dropped 0 bases and J dropped 10 bases, with 10 bases sitting between them. The CDR3 nucleotides are TGTGCCAGCAGCCAAGATGTGCCGGGAGAGCAGTTCTTC. Its protein is CASSQDVPGEQFF.

This clone has a handful of counts. The chain has TRBV11-2 and TRBJ1-2; the D is unclear. Germline V gives CDR1 SGHAT, CDR2 FQNNGV. This CDR3 is 13 amino acids long. Trimming stripped 1 base from V and 6 bases from J, with 9 bases between. The CDR3 bases are TGTGCCAGCAGCTTAGTCGGGAGAGATGGCTACACCTTC. It yields the protein CASSLVGRDGYTF.

In this sample, this clone turned up a few times. The rearrangement links TRBV28 to TRBJ2-7; D is tentatively TRBD1 or TRBD2 (5 bases each). The CDR3 runs 17 residues. The germline CDR1 and CDR2 sequences are MDHEN and SYDVKM. Trimming left V 6 bases short and J 7 bases short, with 28 bases between. This chain's CDR3 is CASSTSRLFGATEEQYF. The DNA of the CDR3 is TGTGCCAGCAGCACTTCTCGACTGTTCGGGGCGACGGAGGAGCAGTACTTC. The full variable domain, rest sourced from reference TRBV28 and TRBJ2-7, is DVKVTQSSRYLVKRTGEKVFLECVQDMDHENMFWYRQDPGLGLRLIYFSYDVKMKEKGDIPEGYSVSREKKERFSLILESASTNQTSMYLCASSTSRLFGATEEQYFGPGTRLTVT.

This clone was seen more than once but under ten times. This sequence joins TRBV28 and TRBJ1-5; TRBD1 is a possible D gene (5 bases). The germline V gene has CDR1 MDHEN and CDR2 SYDVKM. The ends were cut back, 1 base at V and 3 bases at J, with 10 bases in the middle. The CDR3 sequence is 15 residues long. In DNA, the CDR3 is TGTGCCAGCAGTTTATACCCAGGGACCAATCAGCCCCAGCATTTT. This encodes CASSLYPGTNQPQHF.

This clone has more than one count but fewer than ten. V gene TRBV19 combines with J gene TRBJ2-7, with D possibly matching TRBD1 (6 bases). The CDR3 consists of 14 residues. Germline CDR1 is LNHDA and CDR2 is SQIVND (reference sequence). Trimming took 4 bases from V and 2 from J, leaving 12 bases between them. CDR3 residues: CASSTVAGAYEQYF. The DNA of the CDR3 is TGTGCCAGTAGTACCGTGGCAGGGGCCTACGAGCAGTACTTC.

The chain is built from TRBV4-2 and TRBJ2-3, with 7 bases lining up with TRBD2. The CDR3 is 14 residues long. V lost 2 bases to trimming and J lost 1 base; unmatched junction nucleotides: 0. Germline CDR1 reads LGHNA; CDR2 reads YNFKEQ. CDR3 coding DNA: TGTGCCAGCAGCCAACTAGCGGGCACAGATACGCAGTATTTT. It encodes CASSQLAGTDTQYF.

V and J are TRBV19 and TRBJ2-5, with a possible D match to TRBD2 (6 bases). Trimming shortened V by 8 bases and J by 2 bases, and 18 bases separated the two germline ends. CDR3 length equals 15 residues. Germline V CDR1 and CDR2: LNHDA, SQIVND (reference sequence). Written as DNA, the CDR3 is TGTGCCAGTTCTTCGTCCGGGACTTTGCAAGAGACCCAGTACTTC. Residues: CASSSSGTLQETQYF.